The rows below give T cell receptor beta chains drawn from one sample of a study of T cell responses to AZD1222 COVID-19 vaccine. The data were produced by immunoSEQ multiplex PCR, yet TCRdb's version contains in-frame clones alone and is incomplete. Among 150,000 or so clones, around 90% were seen once, and the ten largest hold around 1%. The sequencing used peripheral blood, collected 28 days after the second AZD1222 dose. These receptors all come from an adult who received the AZD1222 COVID-19 vaccine. Both conserved end residues are part of each CDR3. The D gene is left open where the match is weak.

v_call: TRBV9
j_call: TRBJ2-3
d_call: .
cdr3_aa: CASSVEFWTATDTQYF

v_call: TRBV11-2
j_call: TRBJ1-3
d_call: .
cdr3_aa: CASSPHPTYMRASGNTIYF

v_call: TRBV19
j_call: TRBJ2-1
d_call: TRBD2
cdr3_aa: CASSPTSDSYNEQFF

v_call: TRBV2
j_call: TRBJ1-3
d_call: TRBD1
cdr3_aa: CASSDTGRGPGNTIYF

v_call: TRBV21-1
j_call: TRBJ1-5
d_call: .
cdr3_aa: CASSKARTGLQPQHF

v_call: TRBV3-1/TRBV3-2
j_call: TRBJ1-4
d_call: .
cdr3_aa: CASSLPGTADEKLFF

v_call: TRBV18
j_call: TRBJ2-6
d_call: .
cdr3_aa: CASLAIINVLTF

v_call: TRBV6-5
j_call: TRBJ1-1
d_call: TRBD1
cdr3_aa: CASSYSKGASTEAFF

v_call: TRBV29-1
j_call: TRBJ2-1
d_call: .
cdr3_aa: CSVGSAFYNEQFF

v_call: TRBV18
j_call: TRBJ2-7
d_call: TRBD2
cdr3_aa: CASSHAGTSGAYEQYF

v_call: TRBV4-1
j_call: TRBJ2-7
d_call: TRBD2
cdr3_aa: CASSQVESGLPSGSNYEQYF

v_call: TRBV5-8
j_call: TRBJ2-7
d_call: TRBD1
cdr3_aa: CASSLGPGTDYEQYF

v_call: TRBV5-1
j_call: TRBJ1-1
d_call: TRBD1
cdr3_aa: CASSVWTGGNTEAFF

v_call: TRBV6-4
j_call: TRBJ2-1
d_call: TRBD2
cdr3_aa: CASSSGTSGSNEQFF

v_call: TRBV27
j_call: TRBJ1-2
d_call: .
cdr3_aa: CASSLSHRTGYGYTF

v_call: TRBV27
j_call: TRBJ1-2
d_call: .
cdr3_aa: CASSLNGALPALTPGGYTF

v_call: TRBV5-6
j_call: TRBJ2-7
d_call: .
cdr3_aa: CASSLGGDTYEQYF

v_call: TRBV2
j_call: TRBJ2-7
d_call: .
cdr3_aa: CASSLDRLPNEQYF

v_call: TRBV18
j_call: TRBJ2-2
d_call: .
cdr3_aa: CASSPPPGRNTGELFF

v_call: TRBV7-9
j_call: TRBJ2-7
d_call: .
cdr3_aa: CASSLVSYYEQYF

v_call: TRBV29-1
j_call: TRBJ1-5
d_call: .
cdr3_aa: CSARDGNQPQHF

v_call: TRBV5-1
j_call: TRBJ2-1
d_call: .
cdr3_aa: CASSPTVSYNEQFF

v_call: TRBV5-1
j_call: TRBJ2-2
d_call: TRBD1
cdr3_aa: CASSFDRGQTGELFF

v_call: TRBV28
j_call: TRBJ2-1
d_call: TRBD2
cdr3_aa: CASHGLAGEYEQFF

v_call: TRBV24-1
j_call: TRBJ2-7
d_call: TRBD1
cdr3_aa: CATSDPSAGTGDSYEQYF

v_call: TRBV29-1
j_call: TRBJ1-5
d_call: .
cdr3_aa: CSVSGANNQPQHF

v_call: TRBV27
j_call: TRBJ2-7
d_call: .
cdr3_aa: CASSPTPTHSWYEQYF

v_call: TRBV27
j_call: TRBJ2-3
d_call: TRBD2
cdr3_aa: CASSLIREGTDTQYF

v_call: TRBV15
j_call: TRBJ2-4
d_call: .
cdr3_aa: CATSRGGHRARLKNIQYF

v_call: TRBV2
j_call: TRBJ2-7
d_call: TRBD2
cdr3_aa: CASSAISGSSYEQYF

v_call: TRBV30
j_call: TRBJ2-3
d_call: .
cdr3_aa: CAWNRRERDTQYF

v_call: TRBV29-1
j_call: TRBJ2-1
d_call: TRBD2
cdr3_aa: CSVDEAGVRTYNEQFF

v_call: TRBV5-1
j_call: TRBJ2-5
d_call: .
cdr3_aa: CASSLGGVGETQYF

v_call: TRBV6-1
j_call: TRBJ1-5
d_call: .
cdr3_aa: CASSEASGSNSNQPQHF

v_call: TRBV18
j_call: TRBJ2-7
d_call: .
cdr3_aa: CASSLSQSSYEQYF

v_call: TRBV28
j_call: TRBJ2-3
d_call: TRBD1
cdr3_aa: CASSGGQVTDTQYF

v_call: TRBV18
j_call: TRBJ1-3
d_call: TRBD1
cdr3_aa: CASSATGSSGNTIYF

v_call: TRBV30
j_call: TRBJ1-5
d_call: .
cdr3_aa: CAWSLGAYSNQPQHF

v_call: TRBV5-6
j_call: TRBJ2-3
d_call: .
cdr3_aa: CASSPKVGADTQYF

v_call: TRBV4-1
j_call: TRBJ2-5
d_call: TRBD2
cdr3_aa: CATRTSREGGETQYF

v_call: TRBV29-1
j_call: TRBJ2-5
d_call: .
cdr3_aa: CSVEDRTSGWGETQYF

v_call: TRBV12-3/TRBV12-4
j_call: TRBJ2-3
d_call: TRBD2
cdr3_aa: CASTGLAGTQYF

v_call: TRBV6-6
j_call: TRBJ2-3
d_call: .
cdr3_aa: CASSYSTPGGTDTQYF

v_call: TRBV7-8
j_call: TRBJ1-2
d_call: .
cdr3_aa: CASSPGTEYGYTF

v_call: TRBV5-4
j_call: TRBJ1-2
d_call: .
cdr3_aa: CASSLKGIGNYGYTF

v_call: TRBV5-1
j_call: TRBJ1-1
d_call: TRBD1
cdr3_aa: CASSSRQGGNEAFF

v_call: TRBV18
j_call: TRBJ2-1
d_call: .
cdr3_aa: CASSPPVLAEQFF

v_call: TRBV14
j_call: TRBJ2-7
d_call: TRBD1
cdr3_aa: CASSHFDRAYEQYF

v_call: TRBV7-7
j_call: TRBJ2-2
d_call: .
cdr3_aa: CASSSQDSNTGELFF

v_call: TRBV19
j_call: TRBJ2-3
d_call: .
cdr3_aa: CASSTGVFSTDTQYF

v_call: TRBV7-6
j_call: TRBJ1-5
d_call: TRBD1
cdr3_aa: CASSLARRTGGDNQPQHF

v_call: TRBV5-1
j_call: TRBJ2-1
d_call: .
cdr3_aa: CASRSSGTTYNEQFF

v_call: TRBV4-2
j_call: TRBJ1-2
d_call: .
cdr3_aa: CAVGGQGVGNYGYTF